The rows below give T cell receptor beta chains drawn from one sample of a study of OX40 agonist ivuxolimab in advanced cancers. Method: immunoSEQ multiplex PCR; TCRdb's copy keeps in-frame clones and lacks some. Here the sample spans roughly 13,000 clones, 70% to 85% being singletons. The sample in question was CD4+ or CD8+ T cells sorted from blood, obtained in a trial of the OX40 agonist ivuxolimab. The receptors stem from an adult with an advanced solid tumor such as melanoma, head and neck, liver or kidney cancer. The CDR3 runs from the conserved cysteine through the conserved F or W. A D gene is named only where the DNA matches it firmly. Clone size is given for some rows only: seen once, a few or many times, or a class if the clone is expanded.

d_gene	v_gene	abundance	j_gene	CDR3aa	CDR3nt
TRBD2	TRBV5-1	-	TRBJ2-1	CASSQGLAGHNEQFF	TGCGCCAGCAGCCAGGGACTAGCGGGGCACAATGAGCAGTTCTTC
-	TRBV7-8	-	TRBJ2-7	CASSLNPYEQYF	TGTGCCAGCAGCTTAAACCCCTACGAGCAGTACTTC
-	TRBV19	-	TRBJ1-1	CASSNVNGNTEAFF	TGTGCCAGTAGTAACGTGAACGGGAACACTGAAGCTTTCTTT
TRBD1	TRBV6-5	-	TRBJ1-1	CASSSGQGLTEAFF	TGTGCCAGCAGTTCGGGACAGGGGCTCACTGAAGCTTTCTTT
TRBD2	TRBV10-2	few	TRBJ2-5	CASSGVAGGKETQYF	TGCGCCAGCAGTGGGGTAGCGGGAGGAAAGGAGACCCAGTACTTC
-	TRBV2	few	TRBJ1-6	CASRGTGSPLHF	TGTGCCAGCAGGGGAACTGGTTCACCCCTCCACTTT
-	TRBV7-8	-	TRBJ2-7	CASSQAQPISEQYF	TGTGCCAGCAGCCAGGCCCAGCCGATCTCCGAGCAGTACTTC
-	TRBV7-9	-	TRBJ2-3	CASSLVESTDTQYF	TGTGCCAGCAGCTTAGTGGAGAGCACAGATACGCAGTATTTT
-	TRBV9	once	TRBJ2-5	CASSVGVQETQYF	TGTGCCAGCAGCGTAGGGGTTCAGGAGACCCAGTACTTC
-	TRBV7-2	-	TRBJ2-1	CASSLGQSPSNEQFF	TGTGCCAGCAGCTTAGGGCAATCCCCGTCCAATGAGCAGTTCTTC
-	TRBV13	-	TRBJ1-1	CASSLTRDTEAFF	TGTGCCAGCAGCTTAACTAGAGACACTGAAGCTTTCTTT
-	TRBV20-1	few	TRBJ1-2	CSARGLGGYTF	TGCAGTGCTAGGGGGCTAGGAGGCTACACCTTC
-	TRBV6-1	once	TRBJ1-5	CASSDLGTDDPQHF	TGTGCCAGCAGTGATCTCGGGACGGACGATCCCCAGCATTTT
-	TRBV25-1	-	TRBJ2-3	CALAPPGTDTQYF	TGTGCCCTCGCCCCCCCCGGCACAGATACGCAGTATTTT
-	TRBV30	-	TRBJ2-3	CAWSSGGGSSDTQYF	TGTGCCTGGAGCTCAGGTGGGGGATCGAGCGATACGCAGTATTTT
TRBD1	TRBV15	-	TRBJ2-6	CATSPPGQGSSLSGANVLTF	TGTGCCACCAGCCCCCCGGGACAGGGGAGCTCCCTCTCTGGGGCCAACGTCCTGACTTTC
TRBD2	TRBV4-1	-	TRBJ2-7	CASSLQLAGNYEQYF	TGCGCCAGCAGCCTGCAACTAGCGGGAAACTACGAGCAGTACTTC
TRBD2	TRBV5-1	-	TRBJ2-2	CASSPSPGGNTGELFF	TGCGCCAGCAGCCCATCACCGGGAGGGAACACCGGGGAGCTGTTTTTT
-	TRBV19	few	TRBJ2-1	CASSIAGNEQFF	TGTGCCAGTAGTATTGCGGGGAATGAGCAGTTCTTC
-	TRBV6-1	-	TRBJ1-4	CASSEDSFAGLNEKLFF	TGTGCCAGCAGTGAAGATTCGTTCGCAGGGTTGAATGAAAAACTGTTTTTT
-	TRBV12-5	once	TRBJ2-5	CASGSGTEKVVETQYF	TGTGCTAGTGGTTCAGGGACCGAAAAGGTAGTGGAGACCCAGTACTTC
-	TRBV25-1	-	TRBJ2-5	CASSDSYQETQYF	TGTGCCAGCAGTGATTCGTACCAAGAGACCCAGTACTTC
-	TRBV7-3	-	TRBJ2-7	CASSVLAHEQYF	TGTGCCAGCAGCGTACTGGCCCACGAGCAGTACTTC
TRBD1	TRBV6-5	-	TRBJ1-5	CASSTGDINQPQHF	TGTGCCAGCAGTACAGGGGACATTAATCAGCCCCAGCATTTT
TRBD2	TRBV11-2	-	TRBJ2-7	CASRDAGSGDYEQYF	TGTGCCAGCAGGGATGCCGGTAGCGGGGACTACGAGCAGTACTTC
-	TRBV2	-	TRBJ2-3	CASRLLKSTDTQYF	TGTGCCAGCCGACTCCTCAAAAGCACAGATACGCAGTATTTT
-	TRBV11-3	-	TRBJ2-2	CASSPRGGELFF	TGTGCCAGCAGCCCTAGGGGTGGGGAGCTGTTTTTT
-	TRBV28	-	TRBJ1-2	CASSYNYGYTF	TGTGCCAGCAGTTACAACTATGGCTACACCTTC